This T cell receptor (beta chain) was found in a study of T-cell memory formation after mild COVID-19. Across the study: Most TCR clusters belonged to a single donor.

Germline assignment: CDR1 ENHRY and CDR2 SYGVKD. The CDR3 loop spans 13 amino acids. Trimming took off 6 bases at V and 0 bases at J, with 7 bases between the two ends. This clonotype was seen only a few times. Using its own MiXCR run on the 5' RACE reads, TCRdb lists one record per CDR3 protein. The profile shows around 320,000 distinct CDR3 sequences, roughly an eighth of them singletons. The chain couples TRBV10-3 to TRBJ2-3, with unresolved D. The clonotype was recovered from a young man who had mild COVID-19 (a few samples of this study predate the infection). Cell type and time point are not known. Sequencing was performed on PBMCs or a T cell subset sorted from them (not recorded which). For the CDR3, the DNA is TGTGCCATCAGGGCGCCTAGCACAGATACGCAGTATTTT. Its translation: CAIRAPSTDTQYF.